This TCR beta chain stems from a study of T cell changes during pregnancy in multiple sclerosis. The V gene lost 4 bases and the J gene lost 3 bases, with 12 bases spanning the gap. Germline lookup yields CDR1 MNHGY and CDR2 SAAAGT. The CDR3 extends over 14 amino acids. This clone was recorded only once. The assay was immunoSEQ multiplex PCR, and TCRdb's table has in-frame clones only and misses some. The table lists 100,000 or so clones, around nine tenths of them singletons, with 0.7% to 0.9% in the top ten. The specimen was peripheral blood, collected in the second trimester of pregnancy. The V gene is TRBV6-8, the J gene TRBJ1-2; D might be TRBD1 (5 bases). This receptor was taken from a female donor in good health, enrolled as a control in a pregnancy study. DNA of the CDR3: TGTGCCAGCAGTTTAACAGGTGGGGACTATGGCTACACCTTC. It yields the protein CASSLTGGDYGYTF.